Listed here are 27 T cell receptor beta chains from one sample, sequenced in a study of blood T cell repertoires in COVID-19. Clones were sequenced by immunoSEQ multiplex PCR, and TCRdb holds only the in-frame ones, with some missing. Of about 250,000 clones listed, around nine tenths are singletons. The sample was peripheral blood. The receptors shown here come from a man older than 75 with acute or convalescent COVID-19.

This CDR3 is CATSRGGTGVGYGYTF. CDR3 DNA sequence: TGTGCCACCAGCAGAGGTGGGACAGGGGTTGGCTATGGCTACACCTTC. The V call is TRBV15, the J call TRBJ1-2; 10 positions match TRBD1. The CDR3 runs 16 residues. From germline, CDR1 is LNHNV and CDR2 YYDKDF (reference sequence). The V segment lost 1 base and the J segment 4 bases; nucleotides outside the gene matches: 6.

The rearrangement joins TRBV18 to TRBJ2-2, with D possibly being TRBD1 (5 bases). The CDR3 covers 14 residues. V lost 4 bases, J lost 3 bases, and 9 bases lay in between. Germline V CDR1 and CDR2: KGHSH, LQKENI. Written as DNA, the CDR3 is TGTGCCAGCTCACGAATACAGGACACCGGGGAGCTGTTTTTT. Encoded protein: CASSRIQDTGELFF.

The chain has TRBV7-9 and TRBJ2-2; D gene unclear. This CDR3 region has 13 residues. Germline values: CDR1 SEHNR, CDR2 FQNEAQ (reference sequence). Trimming took 1 base from V and 7 from J, leaving 7 bases between them. The CDR3: CASSLVLLGELFF. The CDR3 DNA is TGTGCCAGCAGCTTAGTCCTCCTCGGGGAGCTGTTTTTT.

The V call is TRBV19, the J call TRBJ1-2; 8 nucleotides line up with TRBD1. The germline gives CDR1 LNHDA, CDR2 SQIVND (reference sequence). After removal of 8 bases from V and 2 bases from J, the junction contained 10 bases not matched to a gene. The CDR3 spans 15 residues. The DNA for the CDR3 is TGTGCCAGTCAAATTGGCGCAGGGGGCAACTATGGCTACACCTTC. Amino acids: CASQIGAGGNYGYTF.

V is TRBV20-1 and J is TRBJ1-5; the D gene is possibly TRBD1 (5 bases). V was trimmed by 5 bases and J by 3 bases, leaving 17 bases between them. CDR1 and CDR2 from the germline V gene are DFQATT and SNEGSKA (reference sequence). CDR3 size: 15 residues. The CDR3 nucleotides are TGCAGTGCTCGTGCCCCGAAGGGGAACAATCAGCCCCAGCATTTT. Translating gives CSARAPKGNNQPQHF.

The genes are TRBV6-5 and TRBJ2-3; 7 bases are a match to TRBD1. Germline V gene lookup returns CDR1 MNHEY and CDR2 SVGAGI. This CDR3 contains 15 residues. The J segment lost 4 bases and the V segment lost 2 bases, leaving 6 bases of the junction unmatched. The CDR3 DNA sequence: TGTGCCAGCAGTTACGCAGGGGGAGCACCAGATACGCAGTATTTT. It is translated as CASSYAGGAPDTQYF.

This sequence joins TRBV6-5 and TRBJ2-3; TRBD2 agrees at 7 bases. Trimming at V came to 8 bases and at J to 2 bases, leaving 10 bases not matched to a gene. This CDR3 has 15 residues. Per germline, CDR1 MNHEY and CDR2 SVGAGI. CDR3 coding DNA: TGTGCCAGCGCTAGGTACGGGGGGTACACAGATACGCAGTATTTT. Protein product: CASARYGGYTDTQYF.

The chain recombines TRBV27 with TRBJ1-5, with D hard to call. CDR3 length equals 14 residues. V was pared by 3 bases and J by 7 bases, with 13 bases between. Germline CDR1 MNHEY, CDR2 SMNVEV (reference sequence). The DNA for the CDR3 is TGTGCCAGCAGTTTCGGGGTAAGAAGCCAGCCCCAGCATTTT. Its protein is CASSFGVRSQPQHF.

V gene TRBV3-1 (or the pseudogene TRBV3-2) combines with J gene TRBJ1-6; 10 positions agree with TRBD1. The germline CDR1 and CDR2 sequences are LGHDT and YNNKEL (reference sequence). Trimming took 3 bases from V and 5 from J; bases not matched to a gene: 4. This CDR3 has 16 amino acids. This chain's CDR3 is CASSHADRGNNSPLHF. The CDR3 region has the DNA TGTGCCAGCAGCCATGCGGACAGGGGGAATAATTCACCCCTCCACTTT.

The rearrangement uses TRBV6-5 and TRBJ2-5; tentative D call: TRBD2 (5 bases). V lost 4 bases to trimming and J lost 2 bases, with 17 bases between them. CDR3 size: 16 residues. Germline-derived CDR1 and CDR2 are MNHEY and SVGAGI. The CDR3 protein is CASSFNWRSSQETQYF. CDR3 in DNA: TGTGCCAGCAGTTTCAACTGGAGGTCCTCACAAGAGACCCAGTACTTC.

This sequence joins TRBV5-4 and TRBJ2-7; 8 positions agree with TRBD1. The germline CDR1 and CDR2 sequences are SGHNT and YYREEE (reference sequence). This CDR3 comprises 15 residues. The junction had 3 bases not matched to a gene; V was cut back by 0 bases and J by 1 base. In nucleotides, the CDR3 is TGTGCCAGCAGCTTGGGACAGGGGCCTTCCTACGAGCAGTACTTC. It is translated as CASSLGQGPSYEQYF.

The chain carries TRBV3-1 (or the pseudogene TRBV3-2) and TRBJ1-1, with D perhaps TRBD1 (6 bases). There are 15 residues in the CDR3. The germline V gene has CDR1 LGHDT and CDR2 YNNKEL (reference sequence). V was cut by 0 bases and J by 10 bases, with 18 bases left in between. As DNA, the CDR3 is TGTGCCAGCAGCCAAGATAGCCCCCCACGACAGGCAGCTTTCTTT. It translates to CASSQDSPPRQAAFF.

V gene TRBV6-2 or TRBV6-3 combines with J gene TRBJ2-5, with TRBD2 matching 8 bases. The CDR3 sequence is 16 residues long. CDR1 is MNHEY and CDR2 is SVGEGT in the germline V gene. The ends lost 4 bases at V and 5 bases at J; junction bases unmatched: 12. CDR3 bases: TGTGCCAGCAGTTCTCCTCCTCGGGGGGGCAGGGAGACCCAGTACTTC. It encodes CASSSPPRGGRETQYF.

The rearrangement joins TRBV11-2 to TRBJ2-5; 8 positions agree with TRBD2. Germline V CDR1 and CDR2: SGHAT, FQNNGV. CDR3 size: 14 residues. The V and J ends lost 7 bases and 4 bases, in that order; junction bases with no gene match: 8. The CDR3 loop is CASTPGLGGETQYF. As DNA, the CDR3 is TGTGCCAGCACCCCGGGACTAGGGGGAGAGACCCAGTACTTC. Full variable domain (rest looked up from reference TRBV11-2 and TRBJ2-5): EAGVAQSPRYKIIEKRQSVAFWCNPISGHATLYWYQQILGQGPKLLIQFQNNGVVDDSQLPKDRFSAERLKGVDSTLKIQPAKLEDSAVYLCASTPGLGGETQYFGPGTRLLVL.

In this sample, this clone turned up once. The CDR3 sequence: CASSLGATAEAFF. The CDR3 coding sequence is TGTGCCAGCAGTTTGGGGGCGACAGCCGAAGCTTTCTTT. This sequence joins TRBV27 and TRBJ1-1; D is possibly TRBD1 (6 bases). CDR1 and CDR2 (germline): MNHEY, SMNVEV (reference sequence). The CDR3 spans 13 residues. Trimming cost V 3 bases and J 8 bases, with 13 bases left between them.

The V gene is TRBV29-1, the J gene TRBJ1-2; D gene uncertain. V was shortened by 3 bases and J by 8 bases, with 13 bases between the two germline ends. Germline CDR1 SQVTM, CDR2 ANQGSEA. The CDR3 totals 12 residues. In DNA form, the CDR3 reads TGCAGCGTTGAGGCTACTAAGGAAGGCTACACCTTC. Translation: CSVEATKEGYTF.

The V call is TRBV7-9, the J call TRBJ1-1; a weak D match, TRBD1 (5 bases). V was pared by 4 bases and J by 8 bases, with 14 bases between. Germline CDR1 reads SEHNR; CDR2 reads FQNEAQ (reference sequence). The CDR3 totals 13 residues. The CDR3 sequence is CASSSGHISEAFF. CDR3 nucleotides: TGTGCCAGCAGCTCCGGACATATTTCCGAAGCTTTCTTT.

The chain joins TRBV28 to TRBJ2-3; D ambiguous. This CDR3 region has 10 residues. The germline gives CDR1 MDHEN, CDR2 SYDVKM. The V gene lost 4 bases and the J gene lost 11 bases, with 7 bases spanning the gap. Here the CDR3 DNA reads TGTGCCAGCAGTTCCCTACTGCAGTATTTT. This sequence encodes CASSSLLQYF.

The chain links TRBV6-5 to TRBJ1-2, with 7 nucleotides matching TRBD1. CDR1 and CDR2 from the germline V gene are MNHEY and SVGAGI. There are 13 residues in the CDR3. V dropped 4 bases and J dropped 7; count of bases not matched to a gene: 6. The DNA of the CDR3 is TGTGCCAGCAGTTTAGGGGGCGTGGGTGGCTACACCTTC. It codes for CASSLGGVGGYTF.

The J gene is TRBJ2-7, the V gene TRBV6-5; D is undetermined. The germline V and J ends were trimmed by 6 bases and 5 bases, with 11 bases remaining between them. CDR1 and CDR2 from the germline V gene are MNHEY and SVGAGI. CDR3 length: 12 amino acids. CDR3 coding DNA: TGTGCCAGCAGGACCTCCGGAGACGAGCAGTACTTC. This sequence encodes CASRTSGDEQYF.

This clone was counted only a few times. This rearrangement joins TRBV5-1 to TRBJ2-7, with 7 bases aligning to TRBD1. The junction had 2 bases not matched to a gene; V was cut back by 3 bases and J by 5 bases. The germline V gene encodes CDR1 SGHRS and CDR2 YFSETQ. The CDR3 is 12 residues long. In nucleotides, the CDR3 is TGCGCCAGCAGCTCCGGGACAGACGAGCAGTACTTC. Translated: CASSSGTDEQYF.

V and J are TRBV4-3 and TRBJ2-7; 9 bases align to TRBD2. V was pared by 9 bases and J by 5 bases, with 8 bases of the junction left unmatched. The germline gives CDR1 LGHNA, CDR2 YSLEER. The CDR3 contains 13 residues. In DNA, the CDR3 is TGCGCCAGTGATCCGCGGGGGGGAGACGAGCAGTACTTC. Its protein product is CASDPRGGDEQYF.

The V gene is TRBV19, the J gene TRBJ2-7; unclear D gene. The V gene's germline CDR1 is LNHDA and CDR2 SQIVND (reference sequence). Between the trimmed V and J ends, which lost 3 bases and 4 bases, there was a span of 10 bases. The CDR3 length is 13 residues. The DNA for the CDR3 is TGTGCCAGTAGTATGAGACGGAGTTACGAGCAGTACTTC. It translates to CASSMRRSYEQYF.

This clone was counted once. As DNA, the CDR3 is TGTGCCAGCAGTTTTTGGAGGGGCGCGACCCAGTACTTC. This encodes CASSFWRGATQYF. The chain links TRBV12-3 or TRBV12-4 to TRBJ2-5, with D perhaps TRBD2 (6 bases). The V end lost 3 bases, the J end lost 7 bases, and 12 bases lay between the germline ends. The CDR3 spans 13 residues.

This clone appeared once. The rearrangement links TRBV12-3 or TRBV12-4 to TRBJ2-2; no definite D call. The length of the CDR3 is 13 residues. Trimming cost V 7 bases and J 5 bases, with 11 bases left between them. The CDR3 DNA sequence: TGTGCCAGCACCACCCTAGGTACCGGGGAGCTGTTTTTT. Its protein is CASTTLGTGELFF.

Only one count was recorded for this clone. This sample also contains other DNA sequences that code for the same CDR3. V usage is TRBV6-2 or TRBV6-3 and J usage is TRBJ2-7; 7 positions agree with TRBD2. Germline V gene sequence: CDR1 MNHEY, CDR2 SVGEGT. After removal of 6 bases from V and 2 bases from J, the junction contained 10 bases not matched to a gene. This CDR3 is 15 amino acids long. CDR3 in DNA: TGTGCCAGCAGCCCGAGAGCGGGGTTCCCCTACGAGCAGTACTTC. Protein sequence: CASSPRAGFPYEQYF.

V gene TRBV11-3 combines with J gene TRBJ1-3, with TRBD1 as a possible D gene (6 bases). CDR3 length equals 16 residues. The germline V and J ends were trimmed by 5 bases and 2 bases, with 16 bases remaining between them. Per germline, CDR1 SGHNT and CDR2 YENEEA. CDR3: CASSIGQLLPGNTIYF. The CDR3 nucleotides read TGTGCCAGCAGCATCGGACAGCTCCTTCCTGGAAACACCATATATTTT.